One T cell receptor (beta chain) is described in this entry. Residents of about two dozen US areas, aged about 18 to 100 years, made up the participants. The sample belongs to a study of blood T cell repertoires in COVID-19. On the study more broadly: From the United States, Italy and Spain came samples of acute and convalescent COVID-19.

Authors' data handling: Amplified reference gene primers provided the basis for estimating nucleated cell counts. Using immunoSEQ multiplex PCR, the repertoire was profiled, and TCRdb retains in-frame clones only, with some absent. The V and J calls and clone size come from that table; D and trimming were worked out from the DNA. Of 150,000 to 200,000 clones in the sample, around 73% were seen once. Sequencing input: PBMCs or T cells enriched from blood (not recorded which). This sequence was found in a woman aged 45 to 65 who had recovered from COVID-19.

DNA of the CDR3: TGTGCCAGCACTAAAAGCGGGGAAGGGATCGGAAAGACCCAGTACTTC. Protein sequence: CASTKSGEGIGKTQYF. This chain uses TRBV2 with TRBJ2-5; 7 nucleotides match TRBD2. Germline CDR1 reads SNHLY; CDR2 reads FYNNEI. CDR3 length: 16 amino acids. With 7 bases clipped from V and 6 bases from J, the junction kept 17 bases outside the gene matches.